This TCR beta chain is from a study of cytotoxic CD8 clonotypes in ibrutinib-treated CLL. Across the study: There were 11 relapsed/refractory patients and more than 14 treatment-naive patients, and roughly 18 were IGHV unmutated. Whole-study results and caveats: Sampling times differed between sustained-remission and progressing patients. Ibrutinib response saw clonality rise, and progression saw it return toward baseline.

Cryopreserved PBMCs yielded approximately 1.9 micrograms of genomic DNA for TCR beta libraries. The V and J ends lost 7 bases and 4 bases respectively, with 8 bases between them. Per germline, CDR1 MDHEN and CDR2 SYDVKM. This CDR3 spans 12 amino acids. This table comes from immunoSEQ multiplex PCR, and its TCRdb copy is limited to in-frame clones, with some not included. The profile shows tens of thousands of clones, roughly 83% of them singletons. Turning to this clone: Antigen specificity is unknown.

The V call is TRBV28, the J call TRBJ1-5, with D possibly matching TRBD1 (5 bases). The receptor comes from a human donor with chronic lymphocytic leukemia. The sample in question was PBMCs, obtained after 12 months of ibrutinib treatment. The CDR3 nucleotides are TGTGCCAGCACGGGGGGTAATCAGCCCCAGCATTTT. Protein: CASTGGNQPQHF. Full variable domain (missing parts from reference TRBV28 and TRBJ1-5): DVKVTQSSRYLVKRTGEKVFLECVQDMDHENMFWYRQDPGLGLRLIYFSYDVKMKEKGDIPEGYSVSREKKERFSLILESASTNQTSMYLCASTGGNQPQHFGDGTRLSIL.